Listed here are 26 T cell receptor beta chains from one sample, sequenced in a study of lymphopenia after photon versus proton radiotherapy. Using immunoSEQ multiplex PCR, the repertoire was profiled, and TCRdb retains in-frame clones only, with some absent. This table has some 76,000 clones, around 92% appearing once. The sequencing used peripheral blood, collected from a patient treated with photon-based radiotherapy. These receptors all come from a woman aged 40 to 49 with cholangiocarcinoma.

J is TRBJ2-7 and V is TRBV7-9, with 11 bases matching TRBD2. Germline V gene sequence: CDR1 SEHNR, CDR2 FQNEAQ (reference sequence). Germline trimming cut 1 base from V and 3 bases from J; bases unmatched to any gene: 8. This CDR3 region has 17 residues. The CDR3 loop is CASSLESSGRLFYEQYF. CDR3 nucleotides: TGTGCCAGCAGCTTAGAGTCTAGCGGGAGGCTTTTCTACGAGCAGTACTTC.

The chain couples TRBV10-3 to TRBJ1-1, with D hard to call. This CDR3 is 13 amino acids long. Germline V gene lookup returns CDR1 ENHRY and CDR2 SYGVKD. Trimming took 7 bases from V and 1 from J, leaving 10 bases between them. CDR3 sequence reads: CAITRATNTEAFF. The CDR3 nucleotides read TGTGCCATCACGAGGGCCACGAACACTGAAGCTTTCTTT.

The gene calls are TRBV7-3 and TRBJ2-2, with 7 bases aligning to TRBD2. Germline CDR1 is SGHTA and CDR2 is FQGTGA. This CDR3 region has 15 residues. Germline trimming cut 2 bases from V and 6 bases from J; bases unmatched to any gene: 6. This CDR3 is CASSLYSGRPGELFF. CDR3 nucleotide sequence: TGTGCCAGCAGCTTATATAGCGGGCGACCCGGGGAGCTGTTTTTT. Variable domain in full (rest from reference TRBV7-3 and TRBJ2-2): GAGVSQTPSNKVTEKGKYVELRCDPISGHTALYWYRQSLGQGPEFLIYFQGTGAADDSGLPNDRFFAVRPEGSVSTLKIQRTERGDSAVYLCASSLYSGRPGELFFGEGSRLTVL.

CDR3 nucleotides: TGCGCCAGCAGCTGGCCCGGGACTAGCGGGCCGAGCTCCTACAATGAGCAGTTCTTC. The encoded protein is CASSWPGTSGPSSYNEQFF. The chain uses TRBV5-1 and TRBJ2-1; TRBD2 matches at 12 bases. Germline V lookup: CDR1 SGHRS, CDR2 YFSETQ. V shed 3 bases and J 0 bases; nucleotides not matched to a gene: 10. This CDR3 contains 19 residues.

The count of this clone is one. This chain links TRBV28 with TRBJ2-2; weak D call: TRBD1 (6 bases). V lost 6 bases and J 5 bases, leaving 16 bases between the germline ends. The CDR3 is 15 amino acids. The germline V gene has CDR1 MDHEN and CDR2 SYDVKM. As DNA, the CDR3 is TGTGCCAGCAGGTCAGAGACAGGATTGACCGGGGAGCTGTTTTTT. It translates to CASRSETGLTGELFF.

The V gene is TRBV2, the J gene TRBJ1-1; TRBD1 agrees at 7 bases. CDR1 and CDR2 from the germline V gene are SNHLY and FYNNEI. After removal of 6 bases from V and 5 bases from J, the junction contained 9 bases not matched to a gene. This CDR3 contains 14 residues. Written as DNA, the CDR3 is TGTGCCAGCAGCCAACAGGGGTGGGTAACTGAAGCTTTCTTT. It codes for CASSQQGWVTEAFF.

The chain recombines TRBV7-2 with TRBJ2-3; possibly TRBD2 for D (7 bases). Trimming pared 3 bases from V and 4 bases from J, leaving 11 bases between. The CDR3 consists of 14 residues. Germline V gene lookup returns CDR1 SGHTA and CDR2 FQGNSA. CDR3 coding DNA: TGTGCCAGCAGCTTGCCGGGGGGCGCAGATACGCAGTATTTT. Its protein is CASSLPGGADTQYF. Drawing the rest from reference TRBV7-2 and TRBJ2-3, the complete variable domain is GAGVSQSPSNKVTEKGKDVELRCDPISGHTALYWYRQSLGQGLEFLIYFQGNSAPDKSGLPSDRFSAERTGGSVSTLTIQRTQQEDSAVYLCASSLPGGADTQYFGPGTRLTVL.

V is TRBV6-1 and J is TRBJ2-1; D gene unclear. CDR1 MNHNS and CDR2 SASEGT come from the germline V gene. CDR3 length: 15 amino acids. The ends were cut back, 4 bases at V and 9 bases at J, with 19 bases in the middle. The CDR3 coding sequence is TGTGCCAGCAGTGCCCAGAAGGGAACCGTCTCTGAGCAGTTCTTC. Translation gives CASSAQKGTVSEQFF.

The chain links TRBV27 to TRBJ2-5; 9 nucleotides match TRBD2. CDR3 length: 15 residues. Germline CDR1 MNHEY, CDR2 SMNVEV (reference sequence). J lost 2 bases, V lost 6 bases, and 7 bases had no gene match. CDR3 nucleotides: TGTGCCAGCAGGAGCAGCGGGGGGCGTCAAGAGACCCAGTACTTC. Residues: CASRSSGGRQETQYF.

The chain combines TRBV7-9 with TRBJ2-3; tentatively, D is TRBD2 (6 bases). In germline, CDR1 is SEHNR, CDR2 FQNEAQ (reference sequence). V was shortened by 5 bases and J by 0 bases, with 21 bases between the two germline ends. This CDR3 region has 18 residues. CDR3 coding DNA: TGTGCCAGCAGCGACCGGGACTTATACTCTTTTAGCACAGATACGCAGTATTTT. The encoded protein is CASSDRDLYSFSTDTQYF.

V and J are TRBV5-6 and TRBJ1-2, with D perhaps matching TRBD1 (6 bases). This CDR3 spans 17 amino acids. Trimming stripped 0 bases from V and 1 base from J, with 16 bases between. The V gene's germline CDR1 is SGHDT and CDR2 YYEEEE. The CDR3 loop is CASSLVTGATFNYGYTF. CDR3 in DNA: TGTGCCAGCAGCTTGGTGACAGGCGCTACTTTTAACTATGGCTACACCTTC.

The J gene is TRBJ2-1, the V gene TRBV7-6; 7 bases align to TRBD2. Unmatched junction bases numbered 10, after V lost 5 bases and J lost 3 bases. Looked up from germline, CDR1 is SGHVS and CDR2 is FNYEAQ. The length of the CDR3 is 16 residues. CDR3 DNA: TGTGCCAGCAGCCTCAGACCGGCTAGCGGCTACAATGAGCAGTTCTTC. Amino acids: CASSLRPASGYNEQFF.

The chain uses TRBV27 and TRBJ1-5; tentatively, D is TRBD1 (5 bases). CDR1 is MNHEY, CDR2 SMNVEV, per germline (reference sequence). The ends were cut back, 4 bases at V and 7 bases at J, with 14 bases in the middle. The CDR3 is 14 amino acids. CDR3 bases: TGTGCCAGCAGTTCCCAGGGCTTGGGGCAGCCCCAGCATTTT. Its translation: CASSSQGLGQPQHF.

This sequence joins TRBV5-4 and TRBJ1-2, with D perhaps TRBD1 (6 bases). Germline-derived CDR1 and CDR2 are SGHNT and YYREEE (reference sequence). This CDR3 spans 16 amino acids. The germline V and J ends were trimmed by 0 bases and 0 bases, with 12 bases remaining between them. CDR3 protein: CASSLDRDEANYGYTF. The CDR3 bases are TGTGCCAGCAGCTTGGACAGGGATGAGGCTAACTATGGCTACACCTTC.

The V call is TRBV5-1, the J call TRBJ1-1; D is ambiguous. The CDR3 sequence is 14 residues long. Germline CDR1 reads SGHRS; CDR2 reads YFSETQ. Trimming took off 0 bases at V and 7 bases at J, with 13 bases between the two ends. The CDR3 nucleotides read TGCGCCAGCAGCTTGGCCTGGGATCTTGGTGAAGCTTTCTTT. It is translated as CASSLAWDLGEAFF.

The chain combines TRBV5-6 with TRBJ2-7; D tentatively fits TRBD1 or TRBD2 (5 bases each). This CDR3 region has 13 residues. V lost 3 bases and J lost 2, with 9 bases in between. The germline V gene has CDR1 SGHDT and CDR2 YYEEEE. CDR3 in amino acids: CASSSLGAYEQYF. DNA for the CDR3: TGTGCCAGCAGCTCGCTGGGGGCCTACGAGCAGTACTTC.

The chain has TRBV7-6 and TRBJ1-1; no firm D call. The CDR3 contains 13 residues. The V gene lost 5 bases and the J gene lost 1 base, with 8 bases spanning the gap. Germline assignment: CDR1 SGHVS and CDR2 FNYEAQ. The CDR3 sequence is CASSNGENTEAFF. DNA of the CDR3: TGTGCCAGCAGCAACGGGGAGAACACTGAAGCTTTCTTT.

The chain recombines TRBV7-2 with TRBJ1-4; D gene uncertain. Germline CDR1 and CDR2: SGHTA and FQGNSA. V shed 4 bases and J shed 0 bases, with 6 bases lying between them. The CDR3 is 14 residues long. The CDR3 region has the DNA TGTGCCAGCAGCTACAGTGCAACTAATGAAAAACTGTTTTTT. This encodes CASSYSATNEKLFF.

The rearrangement joins TRBV5-1 to TRBJ1-2; D is unresolved. The V end lost 0 bases, the J end lost 4 bases, and 16 bases lay between the germline ends. In germline, CDR1 is SGHRS, CDR2 YFSETQ. The CDR3 loop spans 16 amino acids. The CDR3 region is CASSLEWWSHPYGYTF. The DNA for the CDR3 is TGCGCCAGCAGCTTGGAGTGGTGGAGCCACCCCTATGGCTACACCTTC. Combining the CDR3 with reference TRBV5-1 and TRBJ1-2 gives the whole variable domain KAGVTQTPRYLIKTRGQQVTLSCSPISGHRSVSWYQQTPGQGLQFLFEYFSETQRNKGNFPGRFSGRQFSNSRSEMNVSTLELGDSALYLCASSLEWWSHPYGYTFGSGTRLTVV.

V usage is TRBV9 and J usage is TRBJ2-1, with D possibly matching TRBD1 (6 bases). The CDR3 loop spans 11 amino acids. The germline CDR1 and CDR2 sequences are SGDLS and YYNGEE. V was trimmed by 3 bases and J by 12 bases, leaving 10 bases between them. This chain's CDR3 is CASSAQGTQFF. CDR3 bases: TGTGCCAGCAGCGCGCAGGGGACGCAGTTCTTC.

The chain joins TRBV2 to TRBJ1-2, with 9 bases fitting TRBD1. This CDR3 spans 18 amino acids. Germline V gene lookup returns CDR1 SNHLY and CDR2 FYNNEI. J was trimmed by 1 base and V by 7 bases; bases with no gene match: 16. CDR3 amino acids: CASTPLGQGPSSNYGYTF. The CDR3 DNA follows: TGTGCCAGCACTCCTCTGGGACAGGGCCCCTCCAGTAACTATGGCTACACCTTC.

The chain joins TRBV7-9 to TRBJ1-1; D call uncertain. Germline assignment: CDR1 SEHNR and CDR2 FQNEAQ (reference sequence). This CDR3 has 12 amino acids. V dropped 1 base and J dropped 10 bases, with 10 bases sitting between them. The CDR3 loop is CASSLGTYLAFF. The CDR3 bases are TGTGCCAGCAGCTTAGGGACGTACCTAGCTTTCTTT. Combining the CDR3 with reference TRBV7-9 and TRBJ1-1 gives the whole variable domain DTGVSQNPRHKITKRGQNVTFRCDPISEHNRLYWYRQTLGQGPEFLTYFQNEAQLEKSRLLSDRFSAERPKGSFSTLEIQRTEQGDSAMYLCASSLGTYLAFFGQGTRLTVV.

The J gene is TRBJ1-2, the V gene TRBV9; D is possibly TRBD1 (6 bases). The CDR3 is 14 residues long. Trimming took 5 bases from V and 7 from J, leaving 18 bases between them. From germline, CDR1 is SGDLS and CDR2 YYNGEE. CDR3 DNA: TGTGCCAGCAGTAATAACAGGGAGGCTGGTGGCTACACCTTC. Translating it yields CASSNNREAGGYTF.

This clone was recorded a few times. V is TRBV2 and J is TRBJ1-1; weak D call: TRBD1 (5 bases). Deletions cut 11 bases from V and 3 bases from J, with 13 bases between. The CDR3 runs 12 residues. The germline gives CDR1 SNHLY, CDR2 FYNNEI. DNA of the CDR3: TGTGCCGGTGGGACTTTAGACACTGAAGCTTTCTTT. This sequence encodes CAGGTLDTEAFF.

The V gene is TRBV29-1, the J gene TRBJ1-1, with unresolved D. Germline CDR1 is SQVTM and CDR2 is ANQGSEA. Trimming cost V 4 bases and J 1 base, with 16 bases left between them. The CDR3 contains 15 residues. CDR3 amino acids: CSVVADRRTNTEAFF. The DNA of the CDR3 is TGCAGCGTTGTGGCGGACCGGCGGACGAACACTGAAGCTTTCTTT. The full variable domain, its missing parts supplied by reference TRBV29-1 and TRBJ1-1, is SAVISQKPSRDICQRGTSLTIQCQVDSQVTMMFWYRQQPGQSLTLIATANQGSEATYESGFVIDKFPISRPNLTFSTLTVSNMSPEDSSIYLCSVVADRRTNTEAFFGQGTRLTVV.

The chain has TRBV2 and TRBJ2-5; 9 nucleotides match TRBD1. The CDR3 has 15 amino acids. The germline V gene encodes CDR1 SNHLY and CDR2 FYNNEI. V dropped 7 bases and J dropped 7; count of bases not matched to a gene: 13. This CDR3 is CASNKGQGRKGTQYF. Written as DNA, the CDR3 is TGTGCCAGCAATAAGGGACAGGGAAGGAAGGGGACCCAGTACTTC. Drawing the rest from reference TRBV2 and TRBJ2-5, the complete variable domain is EPEVTQTPSHQVTQMGQEVILRCVPISNHLYFYWYRQILGQKVEFLVSFYNNEISEKSEIFDDQFSVERPDGSNFTLKIRSTKLEDSAMYFCASNKGQGRKGTQYFGPGTRLLVL.